The clone carrying this T cell receptor (beta chain) was observed a handful of times. One Seattle source followed patients from active infection through their disease course. This sample was included in a study of blood T cell repertoires in COVID-19. Turning to the study itself: The analysed material was cDNA or gDNA that came from T cells, B-cell-depleted T cells, or PBMCs.

V lost 4 bases and J 8 bases, leaving 8 bases between the germline ends. The germline gives CDR1 GTSNPN, CDR2 SVGIG (reference sequence). CDR3 size: 10 residues. How the authors handled the data: Using reference gene primer amplification, nucleated cell counts were estimated. Measured with immunoSEQ multiplex PCR; TCRdb has only the in-frame clones, and not every one. V and J calls and clone size are given by that table; D and trimming were obtained from the DNA. Of 70,000 or so clones in the sample, 75% to 90% were seen once. The chain couples TRBV30 to TRBJ1-1; D is uncertain. The material sequenced was peripheral blood. The sequence was collected from a man in his forties or fifties with COVID-19, enrolled during active disease. The CDR3 loop reads CAWIEREAFF. CDR3 nucleotides: TGTGCCTGGATCGAGAGGGAAGCTTTCTTT.